One and the same sample provided the 29 T cell receptor beta chains below, sequenced in a study of identical twins. From the 5' RACE reads, TCRdb called clonotypes with MiXCR, one entry per CDR3 protein. The sample includes under 300,000 distinct CDR3 sequences, around 15% of them seen just once. The sequencing input was memory (CD45RO+) T cells sorted from blood. The receptors come from a woman between 18 and 29 years old in good health.

The chain combines TRBV6-4 with TRBJ2-2, with D perhaps TRBD2 (6 bases). The CDR3 runs to 16 residues. Germline lookup yields CDR1 MRHNA and CDR2 SNTAGT. Between the trimmed V and J ends, which lost 6 bases and 4 bases, there was a span of 18 bases. For the CDR3, the DNA is TGTGCCAGCAGCCCCGGTGAGGGAGGACCCACCGGGGAGCTGTTTTTT. This gives the protein CASSPGEGGPTGELFF.

This clonotype was seen a few times. The rearrangement links TRBV7-2 to TRBJ2-1, with a tentative D call TRBD2 (6 bases). V lost 1 base and J 12 bases, leaving 13 bases between the germline ends. This CDR3 has 13 amino acids. Germline values: CDR1 SGHTA, CDR2 FQGNSA. CDR3 amino acids: CASSLETGVGQFF. The CDR3 bases are TGTGCCAGCAGCTTAGAAACGGGAGTTGGGCAGTTCTTC.

The chain is built from TRBV2 and TRBJ1-5, with D maybe TRBD1 (5 bases). The V and J ends lost 4 bases and 6 bases respectively, with 13 bases between them. CDR1 is SNHLY and CDR2 is FYNNEI in the germline V gene. The CDR3 extends over 14 amino acids. The CDR3 protein is CASSVSGGGQPQHF. CDR3 coding DNA: TGTGCCAGCAGTGTTTCAGGTGGGGGTCAGCCCCAGCATTTT.

The chain couples TRBV7-6 to TRBJ2-1, with TRBD2 matching 7 bases. The CDR3 has 13 residues. The germline gives CDR1 SGHVS, CDR2 FNYEAQ. V lost 2 bases to trimming and J lost 10 bases; unmatched junction nucleotides: 5. The CDR3 sequence is CASSLSRAGEQFF. The CDR3 region has the DNA TGTGCCAGCAGCTTAAGCCGAGCGGGAGAGCAGTTCTTC.

This clonotype appeared many times. The chain employs TRBV7-2 and TRBJ2-2; D is ambiguous. Trimming took 1 base from V and 0 from J, leaving 6 bases between them. The CDR3 consists of 15 residues. The germline V gene has CDR1 SGHTA and CDR2 FQGNSA. CDR3 protein: CASSLELSNTGELFF. DNA for the CDR3: TGTGCCAGCAGCTTAGAACTGTCGAACACCGGGGAGCTGTTTTTT.

This clonotype was detected many times. The chain employs TRBV4-3 and TRBJ2-3; the D gene could be TRBD1 or TRBD2 (5 bases each). Germline CDR1 and CDR2: LGHNA and YSLEER. CDR3 length: 14 amino acids. V was cut by 1 base and J by 2 bases, with 7 bases left in between. CDR3 DNA: TGCGCCAGCAGCCAAGGGGGGTCCACAGATACGCAGTATTTT. Amino acids: CASSQGGSTDTQYF.

The V gene is TRBV18, the J gene TRBJ2-1; the D is unclear. The CDR3 covers 14 residues. Germline values: CDR1 KGHSH, CDR2 LQKENI. The ends were cut back, 2 bases at V and 8 bases at J, with 13 bases in the middle. The CDR3 sequence is CASSPAPRDDEQFF. As DNA, the CDR3 is TGTGCCAGCTCACCAGCTCCCAGAGACGATGAGCAGTTCTTC.

This clonotype has a handful of counts. The genes are TRBV12-3 or TRBV12-4 and TRBJ2-1; the D gene is possibly TRBD2 (5 bases). The CDR3 totals 15 residues. V was pared by 5 bases and J by 0 bases, with 11 bases between. In DNA form, the CDR3 reads TGTGCCAGCAGTGTACTAGGGAGCTCCTACAATGAGCAGTTCTTC. It yields the protein CASSVLGSSYNEQFF.

The V gene is TRBV20-1, the J gene TRBJ2-7; tentatively, D is TRBD2 (5 bases). Germline CDR1 DFQATT, CDR2 SNEGSKA (reference sequence). The CDR3 covers 17 residues. Trimming took 3 bases from V and 10 from J, leaving 31 bases between them. The CDR3 DNA reads as TGCAGTGCTAGTCATGGTGACGGTACTCTACTAGGGTTTGACCAGTACTTC. It encodes CSASHGDGTLLGFDQYF.

The rearrangement joins TRBV2 to TRBJ1-1; D call uncertain. Looked up from germline, CDR1 is SNHLY and CDR2 is FYNNEI. Trimming cost V 11 bases and J 1 base, with 8 bases left between them. The length of the CDR3 is 11 residues. The CDR3 nucleotides are TGTGCCGAGTCCAGGAACACTGAAGCTTTCTTT. Its protein is CAESRNTEAFF.

The chain links TRBV18 to TRBJ2-3, with D possibly being TRBD2 (6 bases). The V gene lost 6 bases and the J gene lost 3 bases, with 19 bases spanning the gap. This CDR3 is built from 16 residues. Germline V gives CDR1 KGHSH, CDR2 LQKENI. In DNA form, the CDR3 reads TGTGCCAGCTCCTTAAACGGGGGAGACGGAACAGATACGCAGTATTTT. Encoded protein: CASSLNGGDGTDTQYF.

This clonotype was recorded a few times. V is TRBV7-9 and J is TRBJ1-1; D may be TRBD1 (6 bases). The length of the CDR3 is 15 residues. CDR1 SEHNR and CDR2 FQNEAQ come from the germline V gene (reference sequence). Trimming shortened V by 1 base and J by 0 bases, and 9 bases separated the two germline ends. CDR3 bases: TGTGCCAGCAGCTTAGATTCAGGGGTGAACACTGAAGCTTTCTTT. Its protein product is CASSLDSGVNTEAFF.

This clonotype was picked up many times. The chain recombines TRBV6-4 with TRBJ2-1; 14 bases match TRBD2. The CDR3 runs to 15 residues. The germline V gene encodes CDR1 MRHNA and CDR2 SNTAGT. V shed 2 bases, J shed 10 bases, and the junction held 4 bases outside the gene matches. CDR3 bases: TGTGCCAGCAGTGACGGGACTAGCGGGGGCAACGAGCAGTTCTTC. Its protein is CASSDGTSGGNEQFF.

This clonotype was counted at least ten times. The genes are TRBV12-3 or TRBV12-4 and TRBJ2-7; weak D call: TRBD2 (6 bases). The CDR3 runs 13 residues. Trimming left V 6 bases short and J 3 bases short, with 12 bases between. CDR3 loop: CASRNRENYEQYF. DNA for the CDR3: TGTGCCAGCAGAAACCGGGAGAACTACGAGCAGTACTTC.

In its sample, this clonotype was seen many times. The chain joins TRBV12-3 or TRBV12-4 to TRBJ2-1; 9 positions match TRBD1. The CDR3 consists of 14 residues. Germline trimming cut 2 bases from V and 15 bases from J; bases unmatched to any gene: 11. Here the CDR3 reads CASSLWGGQGGLFF. CDR3 DNA: TGTGCCAGCAGTTTATGGGGGGGACAGGGTGGTCTGTTCTTC.

The chain uses TRBV5-1 and TRBJ2-2, with 10 bases aligning to TRBD2. Germline V gene data show CDR1 as SGHRS and CDR2 as YFSETQ. The V segment lost 4 bases and the J segment 7 bases; nucleotides outside the gene matches: 13. The CDR3 consists of 17 residues. The CDR3 region has the DNA TGCGCCAGCAGCCTCGGAGCTAGCGGGAGTATTAACGGGGAGCTGTTTTTT. This codes for CASSLGASGSINGELFF. Variable domain in full (rest from reference TRBV5-1 and TRBJ2-2): KAGVTQTPRYLIKTRGQQVTLSCSPISGHRSVSWYQQTPGQGLQFLFEYFSETQRNKGNFPGRFSGRQFSNSRSEMNVSTLELGDSALYLCASSLGASGSINGELFFGEGSRLTVL.

The chain is built from TRBV25-1 and TRBJ2-1, with a possible D match to TRBD1 (6 bases). CDR3 length equals 14 residues. CDR1 MGHDK and CDR2 SYGVNS come from the germline V gene. Trimming cost V 3 bases and J 6 bases, with 12 bases left between them. CDR3 region: CASSDRDRINEQFF. The CDR3 DNA follows: TGTGCCAGCAGTGACCGTGACAGGATCAATGAGCAGTTCTTC. Filled out from reference TRBV25-1 and TRBJ2-1, the complete variable domain reads EADIYQTPRYLVIGTGKKITLECSQTMGHDKMYWYQQDPGMELHLIHYSYGVNSTEKGDLSSESTVSRIRTEHFPLTLESARPSHTSQYLCASSDRDRINEQFFGPGTRLTVL.

This clonotype was observed a handful of times. The chain employs TRBV6-5 and TRBJ2-1, with no clear D. In germline, CDR1 is MNHEY, CDR2 SVGAGI. CDR3 length: 15 residues. V lost 2 bases, J lost 6 bases, and 14 bases lay in between. The CDR3 region is CASSYSLTPPNEQFF. The CDR3 DNA sequence: TGTGCCAGCAGTTACAGCCTCACACCTCCCAATGAGCAGTTCTTC.

The CDR3 spells CASSFTPYLSTDTQYF. The DNA of the CDR3 is TGCGCCAGCAGCTTCACCCCCTACCTCAGCACAGATACGCAGTATTTT. The V and J genes are TRBV5-1 and TRBJ2-3; D remains unclear. This CDR3 contains 16 residues. V was trimmed by 2 bases and J by 0 bases, leaving 13 bases between them. Germline lookup yields CDR1 SGHRS and CDR2 YFSETQ.

This clonotype was found a few times. The CDR3 is CASNKLALEANEQFF. The CDR3 nucleotides read TGTGCCAGCAACAAATTAGCGCTAGAGGCCAATGAGCAGTTCTTC. The rearrangement uses TRBV7-2 and TRBJ2-1, with D perhaps TRBD2 (5 bases). The V gene lost 7 bases and the J gene lost 6 bases, with 19 bases spanning the gap. The CDR3 is made up of 15 amino acids. Germline V gives CDR1 SGHTA, CDR2 FQGNSA. The full variable domain, rest sourced from reference TRBV7-2 and TRBJ2-1, is GAGVSQSPSNKVTEKGKDVELRCDPISGHTALYWYRQSLGQGLEFLIYFQGNSAPDKSGLPSDRFSAERTGGSVSTLTIQRTQQEDSAVYLCASNKLALEANEQFFGPGTRLTVL.

V gene TRBV20-1 combines with J gene TRBJ2-5; TRBD2 aligns across 7 bases. Germline CDR1 DFQATT, CDR2 SNEGSKA (reference sequence). The CDR3 is made up of 16 amino acids. The J segment lost 1 base and the V segment lost 2 bases, leaving 10 bases of the junction unmatched. For the CDR3, the DNA is TGCAGTGCTAGACCCTTGCGGGAGATGACCCAAGAGACCCAGTACTTC. Protein product: CSARPLREMTQETQYF.

This chain joins TRBV14 and TRBJ2-1; 10 bases fit TRBD2. The CDR3 consists of 15 residues. Looked up from germline, CDR1 is SGHDN and CDR2 is FVKESK. Trimming removed 5 bases from V and 2 bases from J; junction bases left unmatched: 3. CDR3 in amino acids: CASSTLAGAYNEQFF. Written as DNA, the CDR3 is TGTGCCAGCAGCACCCTAGCGGGAGCCTACAATGAGCAGTTCTTC.

This clonotype was seen at least ten times. The gene calls are TRBV4-3 and TRBJ1-2, with D uncertain. Trimming stripped 0 bases from V and 1 base from J, with 6 bases between. The CDR3 spans 14 residues. The V gene's germline CDR1 is LGHNA and CDR2 YSLEER. Here the CDR3 reads CASSQDGLNYGYTF. The DNA of the CDR3 is TGCGCCAGCAGCCAAGACGGTCTTAACTATGGCTACACCTTC.

V gene TRBV3-1 combines with J gene TRBJ2-1; TRBD2 aligns across 7 bases. This CDR3 has 18 amino acids. The J segment lost 0 bases and the V segment lost 0 bases, leaving 8 bases of the junction unmatched. Germline V gives CDR1 LGHDT, CDR2 YNNKEL (reference sequence). The CDR3 DNA reads as TGTGCCAGCAGCCAAGAGATGGCTAGCGGTCGCTCCTACAATGAGCAGTTCTTC. It specifies CASSQEMASGRSYNEQFF.

CDR3 nucleotides: TGTGCCAGCAGTTTGCGGGGGTTCTCCTACGAGCAGTACTTC. Translation gives CASSLRGFSYEQYF. The chain employs TRBV12-3 or TRBV12-4 and TRBJ2-7, with 7 bases identical to TRBD2. The CDR3 covers 14 residues. Unmatched junction bases numbered 2, after V lost 3 bases and J lost 0 bases.

This chain connects TRBV6-2 or TRBV6-3 to TRBJ2-2; TRBD2 aligns across 10 bases. This CDR3 is 17 amino acids long. The V and J ends lost 8 bases and 6 bases, in that order; junction bases with no gene match: 15. Germline CDR1 MNHEY, CDR2 SVGEGT. Here the CDR3 reads CASVFGLAAKGPGELFF. CDR3 in DNA: TGTGCCAGCGTATTCGGACTAGCGGCCAAGGGCCCCGGGGAGCTGTTTTTT.

This clonotype was found many times. The V gene is TRBV27, the J gene TRBJ1-5; maybe TRBD1 (5 bases). Germline CDR1 and CDR2: MNHEY and SMNVEV (reference sequence). V was cut by 5 bases and J by 7 bases, with 15 bases left in between. This CDR3 is built from 14 residues. The CDR3 loop is CASSEFGGNQPQHF. DNA for the CDR3: TGTGCCAGCAGTGAATTTGGGGGAAACCAGCCCCAGCATTTT.

Only a few counts were recorded for this clonotype. The J gene is TRBJ1-1, the V gene TRBV20-1; D is unresolved. Germline V gene data show CDR1 as DFQATT and CDR2 as SNEGSKA (reference sequence). The CDR3 totals 12 residues. V lost 3 bases and J lost 4, with 9 bases in between. The CDR3 DNA reads as TGCAGTGCTAGTATTCCCGGCACTGAAGCTTTCTTT. Amino acid sequence: CSASIPGTEAFF.

This clonotype was detected ten times or more. The chain uses TRBV11-1 and TRBJ2-5; 16 positions agree with TRBD2. Germline V gives CDR1 SGHAT, CDR2 FQDESV (reference sequence). The CDR3 covers 19 residues. V was clipped by 1 base and J by 7 bases; unmatched bases: 12. CDR3 sequence: CASSLGHGTSGRADVTQYF. The CDR3 nucleotides read TGTGCCAGCAGCTTAGGGCACGGGACTAGCGGGAGGGCCGACGTGACCCAGTACTTC.